The entry below gives a single T cell receptor beta chain sequence along with its context. This CDR3 has 15 amino acids. Trimming cost V 7 bases and J 4 bases, with 17 bases left between them. TCRdb independently ran MiXCR on the RT-PCR reads; one entry per CDR3 protein. The table lists roughly 940,000 distinct CDR3 sequences, around 17% of them singletons, with roughly 6% in the top ten. These data come from a study of patients and donors after allogeneic stem cell transplantation. This TCR was sampled from a human donor who was either an allogeneic HSCT recipient or a stem cell or donor lymphocyte infusion donor (not recorded which). It is not recorded whose cells these are; they may come from a transplant donor. Sequenced input: blood, either unsorted or a sorted T cell fraction (not recorded which). The chain uses TRBV12-3 or TRBV12-4 and TRBJ2-4; a possible D gene is TRBD1 (6 bases). This CDR3 is CASTTGTQRKNIQYF. The CDR3 nucleotides are TGTGCCAGCACCACAGGGACCCAACGAAAAAACATTCAGTACTTC.